This T cell receptor (beta chain) was sequenced for a study of tumor and adjacent non-tumor tissue in lung cancer. Remarks on this clonotype: Being one base from a much bigger clone, this may be a read error.

From germline, CDR1 is DFQATT and CDR2 SNEGSKA (reference sequence). This CDR3 has 10 residues. This sample's RNA came from whole unsorted tissue. Three rounds of nested PCR, following a modified ARM-PCR protocol, produced the TCRbeta library. TCRdb reprocessed the multiplex PCR reads with MiXCR, giving one entry per CDR3 protein. The data show 110,000 or so distinct CDR3 sequences, with roughly 77% seen just once and about 40% held by the top ten. The sequence was collected from a woman aged 60-70 years with non-small cell lung cancer. Sequenced sample: lung tumor tissue. The rearrangement uses TRBV20-1 and TRBJ2-4; D uncertain. This chain's CDR3 is CSATENIQSF. CDR3 coding DNA: TGCAGTGCTACAGAAAACATTCAGTCCTTC.